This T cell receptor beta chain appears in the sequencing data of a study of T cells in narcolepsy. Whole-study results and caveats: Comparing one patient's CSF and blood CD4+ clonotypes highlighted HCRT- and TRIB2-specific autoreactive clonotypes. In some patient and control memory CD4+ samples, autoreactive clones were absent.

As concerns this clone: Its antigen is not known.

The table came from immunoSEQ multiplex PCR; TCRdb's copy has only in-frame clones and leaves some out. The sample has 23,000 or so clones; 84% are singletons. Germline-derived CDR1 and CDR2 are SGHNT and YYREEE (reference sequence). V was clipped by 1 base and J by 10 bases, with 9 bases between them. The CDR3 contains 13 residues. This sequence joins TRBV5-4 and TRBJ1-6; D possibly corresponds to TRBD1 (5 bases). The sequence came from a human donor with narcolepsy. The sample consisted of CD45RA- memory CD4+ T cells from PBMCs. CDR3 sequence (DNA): TGTGCCAGCAGCTTGCAGGGAAACTCACCCCTCCACTTT. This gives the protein CASSLQGNSPLHF.